This T cell receptor beta chain came from a study of T-cell memory formation after mild COVID-19. Study results and limitations: Contracting CD8+ clones were enriched in EMRA, CD4+ mainly in CM and EM. Clones shrinking between day 15 and 85 showed a balanced CD4/CD8 split, and those that grew later tilted toward CD4+. What remained unconfirmed was the SARS-CoV-2 specificity of second-wave clones peaking on day 37.

For this clonotype: Its antigen is as yet unknown.

Constant-segment-primed 5'RACE gave TCR alpha and TCR beta cDNA libraries with sample barcodes and UMIs. MiXCR was run by TCRdb on the 5' RACE reads, yielding one entry per CDR3 protein. The sample has 390,000 or so distinct CDR3 sequences, approximately 15% seen once. CDR1 and CDR2 from the germline V gene are ENHRY and SYGVKD. Deletions cut 7 bases from V and 0 bases from J, with 6 bases between. This CDR3 is 13 amino acids long. The chain couples TRBV10-3 to TRBJ2-2; no firm D call. Sequencing used PBMCs or a T cell subset sorted from them (not recorded which). This clonotype was obtained from a young man who had mild COVID-19 (a few samples of this study predate the infection). Cell type and time point are not known. CDR3 protein: CAIKNSNTGELFF. The CDR3, as DNA: TGTGCCATCAAGAACTCGAACACCGGGGAGCTGTTTTTT.